The next 15 T cell receptor beta chains were all read from a single sample in a study of metastatic and nonmetastatic thyroid tumors (dated by TCRdb to 2019 to 2021). No patient had received any treatment before thyroid surgery. Library creation used PCR. Sequencing relied on an Illumina HiSeq 4000. The public reads were reprocessed in TCRdb via fastp at Q25 and MiXCR, keeping in-frame beta chains. In this sample the table shows 15,000 or so clones, roughly 13% of which occur a single time. The ten largest account for 25% to 30% of the sample. Sequenced material: blood. The source of these receptors is a female donor with papillary thyroid cancer or a benign thyroid nodule (not recorded which). Some clones in this sample may be carry-over from other donors' samples.

This clone is deemed medium-sized. The chain uses TRBV28 and TRBJ2-1; either TRBD1 or TRBD2 may fit D (5 bases each). CDR1 is MDHEN and CDR2 is SYDVKM in the germline V gene. This CDR3 region has 13 residues. With 4 bases removed from V and 7 bases from J, the gap between germline ends came to 11 bases. The CDR3 region has the DNA TGTGCCAGCAGTTCCCTAGGGACGAATGAGCAGTTCTTC. It is translated as CASSSLGTNEQFF.

The chain has TRBV6-5 and TRBJ1-2; D uncertain. The CDR3 runs 13 residues. The V gene lost 2 bases and the J gene lost 7 bases, with 11 bases spanning the gap. The V gene's germline CDR1 is MNHEY and CDR2 SVGAGI. The DNA for the CDR3 is TGTGCCAGCAGTTACGGTGTAGGAGGTGGCTACACCTTC. Protein sequence: CASSYGVGGGYTF.

This clone was seen many times. The rearrangement joins TRBV7-9 to TRBJ1-6; the D gene is possibly TRBD1 (5 bases). From germline, CDR1 is SEHNR and CDR2 FQNEAQ (reference sequence). The V end was cut by 6 bases, the J end by 13 bases, with 22 bases between. The CDR3 runs 15 residues. The CDR3 is CASSPPATALGPLHF. The CDR3 DNA sequence: TGTGCCAGCAGTCCTCCGGCGACAGCCCTCGGGCCCCTCCACTTT.

A few counts support this clone. V gene TRBV12-3 or TRBV12-4 combines with J gene TRBJ1-1; a weak D match, TRBD1 (6 bases). CDR3 length equals 13 residues. V was trimmed by 2 bases and J by 4 bases, leaving 8 bases between them. The DNA for the CDR3 is TGTGCCAGCAGTTTAAGGGGGGGCACTGAAGCTTTCTTT. As protein: CASSLRGGTEAFF.

In its sample, this clone was seen many times. The CDR3: CASSLGGGGIEQFF. The CDR3 DNA reads TGTGCCAGCAGCTTAGGGGGCGGGGGGATTGAGCAGTTCTTC. This chain links TRBV7-3 with TRBJ2-1; 8 positions match TRBD2. CDR3 length: 14 residues. V lost 2 bases and J lost 9; bases outside the gene matches: 6. Germline values: CDR1 SGHTA, CDR2 FQGTGA.

This clone came up many times. The chain employs TRBV20-1 and TRBJ2-5; D is possibly TRBD1 (6 bases). Germline CDR1 and CDR2: DFQATT and SNEGSKA (reference sequence). CDR3 size: 14 residues. Trimming removed 0 bases from V and 4 bases from J, with 12 bases in between. The chain's CDR3 is CSAREGRGRETQYF. CDR3 bases: TGCAGTGCTAGAGAGGGCAGGGGAAGAGAGACCCAGTACTTC.

Many counts were recorded for this clone. The chain combines TRBV30 with TRBJ1-2, with 8 bases matching TRBD1. Trimming took 2 bases from V and 4 from J; bases not matched to a gene: 12. The germline CDR1 and CDR2 sequences are GTSNPN and SVGIG (reference sequence). The CDR3 extends over 16 amino acids. The CDR3 protein is CAWSIPDRGRGYGYTF. CDR3 nucleotide sequence: TGTGCCTGGAGTATCCCAGACAGGGGCCGTGGCTATGGCTACACCTTC.

This clone was found many times. This chain links TRBV20-1 with TRBJ1-1; 9 positions agree with TRBD1. Germline values: CDR1 DFQATT, CDR2 SNEGSKA (reference sequence). The trim removed 5 bases at V and 8 bases at J, leaving 15 bases unmatched. The CDR3 is made up of 15 amino acids. The chain's CDR3 is CSAPLDRGILLEAFF. DNA of the CDR3: TGCAGTGCTCCTCTAGACAGGGGGATATTATTAGAAGCTTTCTTT.

The V call is TRBV28, the J call TRBJ2-7; D remains ambiguous. Germline-derived CDR1 and CDR2 are MDHEN and SYDVKM. Trimming took 7 bases from V and 2 from J, leaving 15 bases between them. This CDR3 is built from 14 residues. CDR3 amino acids: CASTVGGQTYEQYF. CDR3 sequence (DNA): TGTGCCAGCACTGTCGGCGGCCAGACCTACGAGCAGTACTTC.

This chain connects TRBV28 to TRBJ1-1, with D possibly matching TRBD1 (5 bases). The CDR3 contains 18 residues. Germline loops: CDR1 MDHEN, CDR2 SYDVKM. V shed 1 base and J shed 1 base, with 19 bases lying between them. CDR3 sequence reads: CASSLSLPTRAWNTEAFF. Here the CDR3 DNA reads TGTGCCAGCAGTTTATCACTACCTACCAGGGCGTGGAACACTGAAGCTTTCTTT.

This clone has just a few counts. One end of the junction fails to match germline, which may point to a read error. J is TRBJ1-5 and V is TRBV28; 7 positions agree with TRBD1. Germline V gene data show CDR1 as MDHEN and CDR2 as SYDVKM. This CDR3 comprises 18 residues. CDR3 sequence: CASIPGTEGILGSQPHHF. The CDR3 bases are TGTGCCAGCATACCCGGGACAGAGGGTATTTTAGGTAGTCAGCCCCATCATTTT.

This clone was counted at least ten times. The chain uses TRBV5-4 and TRBJ1-4; D is unresolved. This CDR3 region has 16 residues. Trimming shortened V by 0 bases and J by 0 bases, and 9 bases separated the two germline ends. Looked up from germline, CDR1 is SGHNT and CDR2 is YYREEE (reference sequence). The CDR3 is CASSLDSGATNEKLFF. CDR3 nucleotides: TGTGCCAGCAGCTTGGATAGCGGCGCAACTAATGAAAAACTGTTTTTT.

Ten or more counts support this clone. The genes are TRBV24-1 and TRBJ1-1, with D possibly matching TRBD1 (5 bases). Germline V gives CDR1 KGHDR, CDR2 SFDVKD. The V gene lost 8 bases and the J gene lost 1 base, with 13 bases spanning the gap. CDR3 length: 14 amino acids. Written as DNA, the CDR3 is TGTGCCACCACCGCCTCGGGGGGGAACACTGAAGCTTTCTTT. Its translation is CATTASGGNTEAFF.

In this sample, this clone turned up many times. The J gene is TRBJ1-1, the V gene TRBV19; perhaps TRBD1 as D (5 bases). The CDR3 extends over 14 amino acids. The ends were cut back, 3 bases at V and 7 bases at J, with 15 bases in the middle. Germline V gives CDR1 LNHDA, CDR2 SQIVND (reference sequence). The CDR3 is CASSIYQGASEAFF. The CDR3 DNA reads TGTGCCAGTAGTATCTATCAGGGCGCGAGTGAAGCTTTCTTT.

J is TRBJ2-7 and V is TRBV2; 9 bases agree with TRBD2. V gave up 8 bases and J gave up 0 bases; unmatched junction bases: 8. The CDR3 length is 15 residues. The germline gives CDR1 SNHLY, CDR2 FYNNEI. Here the CDR3 DNA reads TGTGCCAGCCGACTAGCGGAGAAAGCCTCCTACGAGCAGTACTTC. Its translation is CASRLAEKASYEQYF.